This entry lists 28 T cell receptor beta chains sequenced from one sample in a study of a mutant IDH1 vaccine in newly diagnosed glioma. Sequenced by immunoSEQ multiplex PCR; TCRdb stores in-frame clones only, minus some. The sample lists roughly 86,000 clones; about 80% were seen once. The sample's time point: baseline, week 1 (first vaccination visit). Treatment defined: pre-vaccination baseline after standard-of-care therapy. Specimen: PBMCs, collected from a glioma patient treated with radiotherapy, temozolomide or both. The receptor source for this set is a man aged 35 to 55 with glioma.

The V call is TRBV19, the J call TRBJ2-7; possible D gene TRBD2, 6 bases. The CDR3 extends over 14 amino acids. Looked up from germline, CDR1 is LNHDA and CDR2 is SQIVND (reference sequence). With 3 bases removed from V and 4 bases from J, the gap between germline ends came to 13 bases. The CDR3 protein is CASSILAGRYEQYF. The DNA of the CDR3 is TGTGCCAGTAGTATCTTGGCAGGGAGGTACGAGCAGTACTTC.

This clone has only one observation. The J gene is TRBJ2-1, the V gene TRBV7-9; D perhaps matches TRBD2 (7 bases). The CDR3 covers 15 residues. V was pared by 2 bases and J by 8 bases, with 16 bases between. Germline CDR1 is SEHNR and CDR2 is FQNEAQ (reference sequence). In DNA form, the CDR3 reads TGTGCCAGCAGCTTACGACCTAGGGGGGGCCATGAGCAGTTCTTC. The encoded protein is CASSLRPRGGHEQFF.

The chain recombines TRBV5-4 with TRBJ1-2, with 11 bases identical to TRBD1. Losses at the gene ends were 4 bases for V and 2 bases for J; bases not matched to a gene: 10. There are 17 residues in the CDR3. Germline assignment: CDR1 SGHNT and CDR2 YYREEE (reference sequence). The chain's CDR3 is CASSPPSRDRGNYGYTF. Written as DNA, the CDR3 is TGTGCCAGCAGCCCACCTTCCCGGGACAGGGGGAACTATGGCTACACCTTC.

This clone has only one observation. V is TRBV5-4 and J is TRBJ1-2; a weak D match, TRBD1 (6 bases). The germline CDR1 and CDR2 sequences are SGHNT and YYREEE (reference sequence). V was clipped by 4 bases and J by 8 bases, with 15 bases between them. The CDR3 totals 13 residues. CDR3 coding DNA: TGTGCCAGCAGCGGGGGCCCCAGCTTGGGCTACACCTTC. It translates to CASSGGPSLGYTF.

The chain recombines TRBV20-1 with TRBJ2-3; D is unresolved. CDR1 DFQATT and CDR2 SNEGSKA come from the germline V gene (reference sequence). The V end was cut by 4 bases, the J end by 4 bases, with 6 bases between. The CDR3 is made up of 11 amino acids. CDR3 in DNA: TGCAGTGCTACTAATCCAGATACGCAGTATTTT. Translating gives CSATNPDTQYF.

J is TRBJ2-3 and V is TRBV9; tentatively, D is TRBD2 (7 bases). The V end lost 6 bases, the J end lost 0 bases, and 11 bases lay between the germline ends. This CDR3 is built from 14 residues. CDR1 and CDR2 from the germline V gene are SGDLS and YYNGEE. The CDR3 loop reads CASTGGLSTDTQYF. In nucleotides, the CDR3 is TGTGCCAGCACCGGGGGGCTTAGCACAGATACGCAGTATTTT. Looking up the rest from reference TRBV9 and TRBJ2-3 gives the full variable domain: DSGVTQTPKHLITATGQRVTLRCSPRSGDLSVYWYQQSLDQGLQFLIQYYNGEERAKGNILERFSAQQFPDLHSELNLSSLELGDSALYFCASTGGLSTDTQYFGPGTRLTVL.

The chain is built from TRBV19 and TRBJ1-1; 8 bases map to TRBD1. Germline CDR1 LNHDA, CDR2 SQIVND (reference sequence). The trim removed 7 bases at V and 10 bases at J, leaving 17 bases unmatched. The CDR3 spans 15 residues. In DNA form, the CDR3 reads TGTGCCAGTATCGGCCCAGGCAACAGGGGGATTGGAGCTTTCTTT. Translating it yields CASIGPGNRGIGAFF.

V usage is TRBV7-2 and J usage is TRBJ1-6, with 9 bases aligning to TRBD1. With 5 bases clipped from V and 0 bases from J, the junction kept 5 bases outside the gene matches. Germline V gene lookup returns CDR1 SGHTA and CDR2 FQGNSA. The CDR3 is 17 residues long. The CDR3 is CASSPGQGSSYNSPLHF. The CDR3 bases are TGTGCCAGCAGCCCCGGACAGGGGAGCTCCTATAATTCACCCCTCCACTTT.

The gene calls are TRBV7-9 and TRBJ1-2; D is possibly TRBD1 (5 bases). The V and J ends lost 3 bases and 0 bases respectively, with 17 bases between them. The CDR3 contains 17 residues. Germline V lookup: CDR1 SEHNR, CDR2 FQNEAQ (reference sequence). The CDR3 nucleotides are TGTGCCAGCAGCTTCGAGGTGGGGGATAGGGCTAACTATGGCTACACCTTC. It yields the protein CASSFEVGDRANYGYTF.

The gene calls are TRBV29-1 and TRBJ2-5; TRBD2 matches 10 bases. The germline gives CDR1 SQVTM, CDR2 ANQGSEA. The trim removed 5 bases at V and 4 bases at J, leaving 7 bases unmatched. CDR3 size: 14 residues. The CDR3 region has the DNA TGCAGCGTTCGAGCGGGAGGGCCGGGAGAGACCCAGTACTTC. Translating gives CSVRAGGPGETQYF.

The chain recombines TRBV11-2 with TRBJ1-1, with 9 bases aligning to TRBD1. V lost 0 bases and J lost 9; bases outside the gene matches: 5. The CDR3 extends over 14 amino acids. In germline, CDR1 is SGHAT, CDR2 FQNNGV. As DNA, the CDR3 is TGTGCCAGCAGCTTAGATCGCGGGACAGGGAAAGCTTTCTTT. It is translated as CASSLDRGTGKAFF.

The chain carries TRBV7-9 and TRBJ2-7; 7 bases are shared with TRBD1. The V segment lost 5 bases and the J segment 3 bases; nucleotides outside the gene matches: 16. The CDR3 has 17 residues. Germline V gene lookup returns CDR1 SEHNR and CDR2 FQNEAQ (reference sequence). The CDR3 spells CASSRWTGPPGYYEQYF. In DNA form, the CDR3 reads TGTGCCAGCAGCCGATGGACAGGTCCTCCGGGATACTACGAGCAGTACTTC. Complete variable domain (other parts from reference TRBV7-9 and TRBJ2-7): DTGVSQNPRHKITKRGQNVTFRCDPISEHNRLYWYRQTLGQGPEFLTYFQNEAQLEKSRLLSDRFSAERPKGSFSTLEIQRTEQGDSAMYLCASSRWTGPPGYYEQYFGPGTRLTVT.

V is TRBV18 and J is TRBJ2-3; 10 nucleotides align to TRBD2. CDR3 length: 14 amino acids. CDR1 and CDR2 from the germline V gene are KGHSH and LQKENI. Germline trimming cut 5 bases from V and 4 bases from J; bases unmatched to any gene: 3. The CDR3 loop is CASSSGLASDTQYF. CDR3 nucleotides: TGTGCCAGCTCATCGGGACTAGCGTCAGATACGCAGTATTTT.

The chain joins TRBV6-5 to TRBJ2-7; TRBD2 might be the D (6 bases). V shed 7 bases and J shed 0 bases, with 16 bases lying between them. Germline assignment: CDR1 MNHEY and CDR2 SVGAGI. The CDR3 sequence is 15 residues long. Written as DNA, the CDR3 is TGTGCCAGCACCTCCCGGGACTTAAGCTCCTACGAGCAGTACTTC. It yields the protein CASTSRDLSSYEQYF.

This clone was seen a few times. The rearrangement links TRBV2 to TRBJ1-2, with TRBD1 as a possible D gene (6 bases). The V end was cut by 6 bases, the J end by 2 bases, with 10 bases between. The CDR3 has 13 residues. The V gene's germline CDR1 is SNHLY and CDR2 FYNNEI. CDR3 bases: TGTGCCAGCAGGGCAGACAGGAACTATGGCTACACCTTC. It translates to CASRADRNYGYTF.

This chain uses TRBV29-1 with TRBJ2-5; D unresolved. V was cut by 2 bases and J by 5 bases, with 3 bases left in between. In germline, CDR1 is SQVTM, CDR2 ANQGSEA. This CDR3 has 10 residues. CDR3 sequence: CSVESETQYF. CDR3 DNA sequence: TGCAGCGTTGAAAGTGAGACCCAGTACTTC.

The chain is built from TRBV11-2 and TRBJ2-3; D gene uncertain. This CDR3 region has 13 residues. The V gene's germline CDR1 is SGHAT and CDR2 FQNNGV. The germline V and J ends were trimmed by 6 bases and 6 bases, with 13 bases remaining between them. This CDR3 is CASRPDSVDTQYF. The CDR3 nucleotides read TGTGCCAGCAGGCCCGACTCAGTGGATACGCAGTATTTT.

V usage is TRBV7-9 and J usage is TRBJ2-5; 8 nucleotides agree with TRBD1. V shed 0 bases and J 1 base; nucleotides not matched to a gene: 10. The length of the CDR3 is 18 residues. CDR1 is SEHNR, CDR2 FQNEAQ, per germline (reference sequence). CDR3 amino acids: CASSLALFRDRRQETQYF. DNA of the CDR3: TGTGCCAGCAGCTTAGCCCTTTTCCGGGACAGGCGCCAAGAGACCCAGTACTTC. Supplemented by reference TRBV7-9 and TRBJ2-5, the full variable domain reads DTGVSQNPRHKITKRGQNVTFRCDPISEHNRLYWYRQTLGQGPEFLTYFQNEAQLEKSRLLSDRFSAERPKGSFSTLEIQRTEQGDSAMYLCASSLALFRDRRQETQYFGPGTRLLVL.

The chain uses TRBV9 and TRBJ2-5; 8 nucleotides align to TRBD2. J was trimmed by 3 bases and V by 1 base; bases with no gene match: 2. Germline lookup yields CDR1 SGDLS and CDR2 YYNGEE. This CDR3 has 14 residues. In DNA, the CDR3 is TGTGCCAGCAGCGTAAGCGGGAGTGAAGAGACCCAGTACTTC. Its protein product is CASSVSGSEETQYF.

The rearrangement uses TRBV28 and TRBJ2-5; TRBD1 agrees at 8 bases. The germline gives CDR1 MDHEN, CDR2 SYDVKM. J was trimmed by 3 bases and V by 2 bases; bases with no gene match: 2. This CDR3 has 14 amino acids. This CDR3 reads CASSLETGEETQYF. The CDR3 nucleotides are TGTGCCAGCAGTTTAGAGACAGGGGAAGAGACCCAGTACTTC.

J is TRBJ2-1 and V is TRBV9; TRBD2 agrees at 11 bases. The ends lost 4 bases at V and 2 bases at J; junction bases unmatched: 5. CDR1 and CDR2 (germline): SGDLS, YYNGEE. The CDR3 spans 16 residues. CDR3 sequence: CASSSGTSGAYNEQFF. CDR3 nucleotides: TGTGCCAGCAGCTCTGGGACTAGCGGAGCCTACAATGAGCAGTTCTTC.

This chain uses TRBV4-3 with TRBJ2-3; a weak D match, TRBD2 (6 bases). Trimming took off 2 bases at V and 0 bases at J, with 12 bases between the two ends. The germline gives CDR1 LGHNA, CDR2 YSLEER. This CDR3 has 16 amino acids. The CDR3, as DNA: TGCGCCAGCAGCCAATCTGGCGGGATCAGCACAGATACGCAGTATTTT. It codes for CASSQSGGISTDTQYF.

The chain links TRBV5-1 to TRBJ1-2; 7 nucleotides align to TRBD1. Germline values: CDR1 SGHRS, CDR2 YFSETQ. This CDR3 is 15 amino acids long. J lost 4 bases, V lost 0 bases, and 6 bases had no gene match. This CDR3 reads CASSLEGGAGYGYTF. Here the CDR3 DNA reads TGCGCCAGCAGCTTGGAAGGGGGCGCTGGCTATGGCTACACCTTC.

This chain joins TRBV5-1 and TRBJ1-2; 10 bases are shared with TRBD1. J lost 4 bases, V lost 4 bases, and 7 bases had no gene match. Germline assignment: CDR1 SGHRS and CDR2 YFSETQ. The CDR3 runs 15 residues. The DNA of the CDR3 is TGCGCCAGCAGCCCCGGGACAGGGGAAGGCTATGGCTACACCTTC. Translated, it gives CASSPGTGEGYGYTF.

The chain employs TRBV11-1 and TRBJ2-1; 14 bases fit TRBD2. CDR1 and CDR2 from the germline V gene are SGHAT and FQDESV (reference sequence). V lost 1 base to trimming and J lost 8 bases; unmatched junction nucleotides: 4. The CDR3 extends over 16 amino acids. CDR3 sequence: CASSLVGTSGSHEQFF. CDR3 DNA sequence: TGTGCCAGCAGCTTAGTAGGGACTAGCGGGAGCCATGAGCAGTTCTTC.

This chain joins TRBV6-5 and TRBJ2-7; weak D call: TRBD1 (6 bases). V was pared by 5 bases and J by 1 base, with 9 bases between. The germline CDR1 and CDR2 sequences are MNHEY and SVGAGI. The CDR3 totals 13 residues. The CDR3 DNA reads TGTGCCAGCAGTGGCACAGGGTCCTACGAGCAGTACTTC. Encoded protein: CASSGTGSYEQYF.

A few counts support this clone. The sample holds other DNA sequences that translate to the same CDR3. The chain recombines TRBV5-6 with TRBJ1-5, with 8 bases identical to TRBD1. The V and J ends lost 3 bases and 7 bases, in that order; junction bases with no gene match: 6. Looked up from germline, CDR1 is SGHDT and CDR2 is YYEEEE. CDR3 length: 14 amino acids. The CDR3, as DNA: TGTGCCAGCAGCTCGGACAGGGAGGAGCAGCCCCAGCATTTT. It is translated as CASSSDREEQPQHF. Looking up the rest from reference TRBV5-6 and TRBJ1-5 gives the full variable domain: DAGVTQSPTHLIKTRGQQVTLRCSPKSGHDTVSWYQQALGQGPQFIFQYYEEEERQRGNFPDRFSGHQFPNYSSELNVNALLLGDSALYLCASSSDREEQPQHFGDGTRLSIL.

This clone was counted a few times. The chain couples TRBV7-2 to TRBJ1-4; a possible D gene is TRBD1 (6 bases). The CDR3 runs to 13 residues. Germline CDR1 reads SGHTA; CDR2 reads FQGNSA. The V end was cut by 6 bases, the J end by 8 bases, with 13 bases between. This CDR3 reads CASRDSPLEKLFF. The CDR3 DNA reads as TGTGCCAGCAGGGACAGCCCCCTGGAAAAACTGTTTTTT.